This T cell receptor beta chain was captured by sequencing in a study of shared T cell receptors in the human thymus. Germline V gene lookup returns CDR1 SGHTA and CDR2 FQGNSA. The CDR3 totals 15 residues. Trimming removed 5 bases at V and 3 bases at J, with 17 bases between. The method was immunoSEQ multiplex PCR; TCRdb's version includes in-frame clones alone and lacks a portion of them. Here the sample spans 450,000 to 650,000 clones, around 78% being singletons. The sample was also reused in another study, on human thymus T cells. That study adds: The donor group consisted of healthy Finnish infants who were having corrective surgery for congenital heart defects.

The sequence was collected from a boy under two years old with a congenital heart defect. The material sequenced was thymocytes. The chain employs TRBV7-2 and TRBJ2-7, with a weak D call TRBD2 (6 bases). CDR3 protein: CASSLTHLEGYEQYF. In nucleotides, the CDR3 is TGTGCCAGCAGCCTTACGCATTTGGAGGGCTACGAGCAGTACTTC.